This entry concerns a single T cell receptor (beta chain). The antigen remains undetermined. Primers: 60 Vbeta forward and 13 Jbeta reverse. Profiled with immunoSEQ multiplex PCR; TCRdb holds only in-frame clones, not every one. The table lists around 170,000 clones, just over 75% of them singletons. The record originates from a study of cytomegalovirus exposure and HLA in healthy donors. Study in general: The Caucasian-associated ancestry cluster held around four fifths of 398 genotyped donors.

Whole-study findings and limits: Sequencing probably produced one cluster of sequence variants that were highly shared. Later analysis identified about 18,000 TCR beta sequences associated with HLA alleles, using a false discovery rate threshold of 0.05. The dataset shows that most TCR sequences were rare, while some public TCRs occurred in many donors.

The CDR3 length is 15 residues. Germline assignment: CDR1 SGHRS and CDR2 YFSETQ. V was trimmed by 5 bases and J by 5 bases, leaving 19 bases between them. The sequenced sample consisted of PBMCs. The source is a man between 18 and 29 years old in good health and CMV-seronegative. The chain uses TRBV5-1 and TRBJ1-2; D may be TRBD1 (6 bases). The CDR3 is CASSSGTRLPYGYTF. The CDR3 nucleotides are TGCGCCAGCAGTTCCGGGACACGACTCCCGTATGGCTACACCTTC. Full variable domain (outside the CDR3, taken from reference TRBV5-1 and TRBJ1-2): KAGVTQTPRYLIKTRGQQVTLSCSPISGHRSVSWYQQTPGQGLQFLFEYFSETQRNKGNFPGRFSGRQFSNSRSEMNVSTLELGDSALYLCASSSGTRLPYGYTFGSGTRLTVV.